This TCR beta chain was found in a study of blood T cell repertoires in COVID-19. As for the study in general: In each case, the material was cDNA or gDNA derived from T cells, B-cell-depleted T cells, or PBMCs.

This CDR3 comprises 14 residues. Germline loops: CDR1 SGHTA, CDR2 FQGNSA. V lost 1 base, J lost 1 base, and 7 bases lay in between. TCRdb's table, derived via immunoSEQ multiplex PCR, lists solely in-frame clones and lacks some. The repertoire consists of just under 350,000 clones, with more than 70% occurring once and the leading ten covering 6% to 8%. The TCR sequence derives from a woman aged 70-85 years with COVID-19, enrolled during active disease. Sequenced: peripheral blood. The rearrangement joins TRBV7-2 to TRBJ1-1; D not resolved. CDR3 nucleotide sequence: TGTGCCAGCAGCTTAGGACGACAGAACACTGAAGCTTTCTTT. Protein product: CASSLGRQNTEAFF.